The 17 T cell receptor beta chains below come from one sample, sequenced in a study of shared clonotypes between healthy human individuals. The data were produced by immunoSEQ multiplex PCR, yet TCRdb's version contains in-frame clones alone and is incomplete. Counted here are roughly 1 million clones, approximately 80% occurring once; the ten biggest clones make up more than 0.5%. Source material: memory CD4+ T cells from PBMCs. Subset reported: CD45RA-negative fraction. These receptors were collected from a man in his late teens or twenties in good health. Some clones in this sample may be carry-over from other donors' samples.

The chain joins TRBV6-1 to TRBJ2-5; 7 positions agree with TRBD2. V gave up 7 bases and J gave up 5 bases; unmatched junction bases: 1. CDR1 is MNHNS and CDR2 is SASEGT in the germline V gene. This CDR3 contains 11 residues. CDR3 region: CASTGRETQYF. The DNA for the CDR3 is TGTGCCAGCACCGGGAGGGAGACCCAGTACTTC.

The DNA for the CDR3 is TGTGCCAGCAGCCCTACGAGAGGGACAGTACAAGAGACCCAGTACTTC. Its protein product is CASSPTRGTVQETQYF. This sequence joins TRBV4-2 and TRBJ2-5; TRBD1 aligns across 7 bases. V was pared by 4 bases and J by 2 bases, with 10 bases of the junction left unmatched. Germline-derived CDR1 and CDR2 are LGHNA and YNFKEQ. This CDR3 spans 16 amino acids.

The chain joins TRBV19 to TRBJ2-1, with D possibly called TRBD1 or TRBD2 (5 bases each). CDR1 is LNHDA and CDR2 is SQIVND in the germline V gene (reference sequence). CDR3 length: 14 amino acids. Trimming removed 2 bases from V and 7 bases from J, with 12 bases in between. The CDR3 region is CASSIRDGENEQFF. The CDR3 nucleotides read TGTGCCAGTAGTATAAGGGACGGGGAGAATGAGCAGTTCTTC.

With regard to this clone: The sample carries other DNA sequences with the same CDR3. The rearrangement joins TRBV14 to TRBJ1-3; D not certain. V lost 4 bases, J lost 5 bases, and 6 bases lay in between. Germline assignment: CDR1 SGHDN and CDR2 FVKESK. The CDR3 is 12 amino acids. CDR3 DNA: TGTGCCAGCAGCCTGAACAGAAACACCATATATTTT. This sequence encodes CASSLNRNTIYF.

A remark on this clone: Additional DNA sequences in this sample encode the identical CDR3. This chain uses TRBV5-4 with TRBJ1-1; the D gene is possibly TRBD1 (5 bases). There are 14 residues in the CDR3. V lost 0 bases, J lost 3 bases, and 9 bases lay in between. Germline V gene lookup returns CDR1 SGHNT and CDR2 YYREEE (reference sequence). The DNA of the CDR3 is TGTGCCAGCAGCTTGGGTGGGGGACACACTGAAGCTTTCTTT. Translation: CASSLGGGHTEAFF.

This sequence joins TRBV25-1 and TRBJ2-3, with 9 bases matching TRBD2. CDR3 length: 14 amino acids. Trimming cost V 8 bases and J 9 bases; bases outside gene matches: 12. Germline assignment: CDR1 MGHDK and CDR2 SYGVNS. The CDR3 coding sequence is TGTGCCAGCGGGGGCGCGGGAGGGATCGGCACGCAGTATTTT. It is translated as CASGGAGGIGTQYF.

Only a few counts were recorded for this clone. The chain links TRBV10-3 to TRBJ1-1; D ambiguous. This CDR3 comprises 14 residues. Germline CDR1 is ENHRY and CDR2 is SYGVKD. V was cut by 0 bases and J by 6 bases, with 11 bases left in between. CDR3 nucleotide sequence: TGTGCCATCAGTGAGTCGACCGATTTCCCTGAAGCTTTCTTT. Amino acids: CAISESTDFPEAFF.

The chain employs TRBV7-2 and TRBJ1-2; D ambiguous. This CDR3 region has 12 residues. The V gene lost 5 bases and the J gene lost 8 bases, with 12 bases spanning the gap. Germline V lookup: CDR1 SGHTA, CDR2 FQGNSA. The CDR3 region has the DNA TGTGCCAGCAGCGCCAGCAGCCCGGGCTACACCTTC. It specifies CASSASSPGYTF.

This clone appeared a single time. The J gene is TRBJ1-2, the V gene TRBV5-1; D perhaps matches TRBD1 (6 bases). CDR1 is SGHRS, CDR2 YFSETQ, per germline. This CDR3 spans 13 amino acids. V lost 5 bases and J 4 bases, leaving 12 bases between the germline ends. The CDR3 loop reads CASSQGSGYGYTF. CDR3 DNA: TGCGCCAGCAGTCAGGGGTCGGGCTATGGCTACACCTTC.

The chain employs TRBV7-2 and TRBJ2-7, with a possible D match to TRBD2 (5 bases). This CDR3 region has 14 residues. In germline, CDR1 is SGHTA, CDR2 FQGNSA. V lost 1 base and J lost 3, with 10 bases in between. CDR3 sequence (DNA): TGTGCCAGCAGCTTAGGTTCTAGCTTCTACGAGCAGTACTTC. Encoded protein: CASSLGSSFYEQYF.

V gene TRBV7-9 combines with J gene TRBJ1-1; no clear D. V lost 1 base and J 4 bases, leaving 13 bases between the germline ends. The length of the CDR3 is 15 residues. Germline CDR1 is SEHNR and CDR2 is FQNEAQ (reference sequence). The CDR3 nucleotides are TGTGCCAGCAGCTTAGGGGGAGGAGACGGCACTGAAGCTTTCTTT. Translating it yields CASSLGGGDGTEAFF.

This chain joins TRBV5-1 and TRBJ2-7, with 7 positions matching TRBD1. From germline, CDR1 is SGHRS and CDR2 YFSETQ. With V trimmed by 0 bases and J by 0 bases, 3 bases remained unmatched. This CDR3 comprises 15 residues. CDR3 bases: TGCGCCAGCAGCTTGGTGGGGACAGTCTCCTACGAGCAGTACTTC. Amino acid sequence: CASSLVGTVSYEQYF.

Points on this clone: This sample also contains other DNA sequences that code for the same CDR3. The chain employs TRBV9 and TRBJ1-3; unclear D gene. The CDR3 extends over 15 amino acids. V was trimmed by 0 bases and J by 0 bases, leaving 7 bases between them. Germline V gene sequence: CDR1 SGDLS, CDR2 YYNGEE. The CDR3 protein is CASSVVGTSGNTIYF. CDR3 coding DNA: TGTGCCAGCAGCGTAGTGGGTACCTCTGGAAACACCATATATTTT.

The chain uses TRBV5-1 and TRBJ1-1; maybe TRBD1 (5 bases). The V gene lost 1 base and the J gene lost 1 base, with 11 bases spanning the gap. The length of the CDR3 is 15 residues. Germline values: CDR1 SGHRS, CDR2 YFSETQ. DNA of the CDR3: TGCGCCAGCAGCTTGCTTTCAGGGCCGAACACTGAAGCTTTCTTT. Protein: CASSLLSGPNTEAFF.

V and J are TRBV9 and TRBJ2-7, with D perhaps matching TRBD1 (5 bases). The germline CDR1 and CDR2 sequences are SGDLS and YYNGEE. Trimming pared 0 bases from V and 6 bases from J, leaving 13 bases between. The CDR3 consists of 14 residues. The CDR3 sequence: CASSVAPKGREQYF. Written as DNA, the CDR3 is TGTGCCAGCAGCGTAGCTCCGAAGGGGCGCGAGCAGTACTTC.

The chain links TRBV15 to TRBJ1-1; D not certain. The germline V gene encodes CDR1 LNHNV and CDR2 YYDKDF (reference sequence). Between the trimmed V and J ends, which lost 3 bases and 0 bases, there was a span of 8 bases. The CDR3 spans 14 residues. The CDR3 reads CATSRETVNTEAFF. The CDR3 DNA follows: TGTGCCACCAGCAGGGAGACGGTGAACACTGAAGCTTTCTTT.

The rearrangement joins TRBV5-6 to TRBJ2-1; a possible D gene is TRBD2 (6 bases). V was pared by 3 bases and J by 7 bases, with 17 bases between. The CDR3 is 15 residues long. In germline, CDR1 is SGHDT, CDR2 YYEEEE. CDR3 sequence: CASSSRDSYANEQFF. The DNA of the CDR3 is TGTGCCAGCAGCTCGCGGGACTCCTACGCGAATGAGCAGTTCTTC. The full variable domain, with the rest looked up from reference TRBV5-6 and TRBJ2-1, is DAGVTQSPTHLIKTRGQQVTLRCSPKSGHDTVSWYQQALGQGPQFIFQYYEEEERQRGNFPDRFSGHQFPNYSSELNVNALLLGDSALYLCASSSRDSYANEQFFGPGTRLTVL.